This T cell receptor beta chain was identified in a study of blood T cell repertoires in COVID-19. Study-wide background: The samples span acute and convalescent COVID-19 from the United States, Italy and Spain. Sources were T cells, B-cell-depleted T cells, or PBMCs; the material itself was cDNA or gDNA.

In the study's own analysis: Quantification of nucleated cells was approximated via reference gene primer amplification. Here immunoSEQ multiplex PCR was the method, and the copy in TCRdb shows in-frame clones only, minus some. D and trimming were read from the DNA, whereas the V and J calls and clone size are those reported in that table. The sample includes roughly 120,000 clones, under 90% of them seen just once. CDR3 length: 14 residues. V was trimmed by 3 bases and J by 4 bases, leaving 7 bases between them. Germline CDR1 and CDR2: LGHDT and YNNKEL (reference sequence). Input material: peripheral blood. The chain uses TRBV3-1 (or the pseudogene TRBV3-2) and TRBJ1-6; D possibly corresponds to TRBD1 (5 bases). The clonotype comes from a man in his 60s with acute or convalescent COVID-19. The CDR3 nucleotides are TGTGCCAGCAGCCAGGGGCCTTATAATTCACCCCTCCACTTT. Its protein is CASSQGPYNSPLHF.